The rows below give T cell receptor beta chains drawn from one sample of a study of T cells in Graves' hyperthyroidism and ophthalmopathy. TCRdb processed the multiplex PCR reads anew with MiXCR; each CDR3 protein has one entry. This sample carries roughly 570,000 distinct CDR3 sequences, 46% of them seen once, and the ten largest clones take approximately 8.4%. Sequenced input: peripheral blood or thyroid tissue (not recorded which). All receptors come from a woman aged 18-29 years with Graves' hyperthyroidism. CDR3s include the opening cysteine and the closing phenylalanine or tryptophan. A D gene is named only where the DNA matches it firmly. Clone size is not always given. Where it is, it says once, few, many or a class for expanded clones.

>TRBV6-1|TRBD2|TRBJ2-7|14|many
CASLTPGLAYEQYF
TGTGCCAGCTTGACCCCGGGACTAGCGTACGAGCAGTACTTC
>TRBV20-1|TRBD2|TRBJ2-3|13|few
CSAPGGDTDTQYF
TGCAGTGCACCCGGGGGGGACACAGATACGCAGTATTTT
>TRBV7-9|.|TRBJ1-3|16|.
CASSPGLQASGNTIYF
TGTGCCAGCAGCCCAGGACTACAGGCCTCTGGAAACACCATATATTTT
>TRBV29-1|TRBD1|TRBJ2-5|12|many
CSVESGGETQYF
TGCAGCGTTGAATCAGGGGGAGAGACCCAGTACTTC
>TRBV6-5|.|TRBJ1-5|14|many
CASSRADSRQPQHF
TGTGCCAGCAGTCGCGCGGACAGCAGACAGCCCCAGCATTTT
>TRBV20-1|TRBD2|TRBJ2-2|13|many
CSARRAGAGELFF
TGCAGTGCTAGAAGGGCGGGAGCGGGGGAGCTGTTTTTT
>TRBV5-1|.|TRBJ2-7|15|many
CASSLAIGSSYEQYF
TGCGCCAGCAGCTTGGCCATCGGCAGCTCCTACGAGCAGTACTTC
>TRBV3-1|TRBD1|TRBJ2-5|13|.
CASSRGGRGTQYF
TGTGCCAGCAGCCGAGGGGGCAGGGGGACCCAGTACTTC
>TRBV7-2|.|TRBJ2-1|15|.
CASSLSTSFRYEQFF
TGTGCCAGCAGCTTATCGACTAGTTTTCGGTATGAGCAGTTCTTC
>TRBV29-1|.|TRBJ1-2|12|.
CSVGTGGDGYTF
TGCAGCGTTGGTACGGGAGGGGACGGCTACACCTTC
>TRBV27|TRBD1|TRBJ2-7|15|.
CASSLSSQGVHEQYF
TGTGCCAGCAGTTTAAGCTCGCAGGGGGTCCACGAACAGTACTTC
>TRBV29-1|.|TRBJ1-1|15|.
CSTLFPRQGGTEAFF
TGCAGCACCCTCTTCCCACGGCAGGGAGGGACTGAAGCTTTCTTT
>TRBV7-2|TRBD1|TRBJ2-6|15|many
CASSLAWDRDNVLTF
TGTGCCAGCAGCTTAGCGTGGGACAGAGACAACGTCCTGACTTTC
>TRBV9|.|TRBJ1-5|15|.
CASSVEGGVNQPQHF
TGTGCCAGCAGCGTAGAGGGGGGGGTTAATCAGCCCCAGCATTTT
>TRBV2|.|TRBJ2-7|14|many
CASSVGLLGYEQYF
TGTGCCAGCAGTGTCGGACTCCTCGGCTACGAGCAGTACTTC
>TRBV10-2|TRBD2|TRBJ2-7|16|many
CASSESGRGRDYEQYF
TGCGCCAGCAGTGAGTCAGGTCGGGGGAGGGACTACGAGCAGTACTTC
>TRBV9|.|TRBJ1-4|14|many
CASSGSGSKEKLFF
TGTGCCAGCAGTGGTTCCGGGTCCAAGGAAAAACTGTTTTTT
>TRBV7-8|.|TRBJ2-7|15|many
CASSLETGVTYEQYF
TGTGCCAGCAGCTTAGAAACGGGGGTTACCTACGAGCAGTACTTC
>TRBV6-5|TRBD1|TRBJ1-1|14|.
CASGYWDRNTEAFF
TGTGCCAGCGGTTATTGGGACAGGAACACTGAAGCTTTCTTT
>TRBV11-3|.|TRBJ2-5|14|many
CASSSLRGFETQYF
TGTGCCAGCAGCTCCCTCCGCGGTTTCGAGACCCAGTACTTC
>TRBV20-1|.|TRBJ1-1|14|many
CSAKPGRGNTEAFF
TGCAGTGCTAAACCCGGGCGGGGGAACACTGAAGCTTTCTTT
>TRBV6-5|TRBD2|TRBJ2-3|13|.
CATQGLAADTQYF
TGTGCCACCCAGGGACTAGCGGCAGATACGCAGTATTTT
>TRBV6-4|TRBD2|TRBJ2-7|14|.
CASHAGGTSGEQYF
TGTGCCAGCCATGCCGGTGGGACTAGCGGCGAGCAGTACTTC
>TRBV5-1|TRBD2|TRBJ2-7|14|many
CASSGSGRIYEQYF
TGCGCCAGCAGCGGGAGCGGGAGAATCTACGAGCAGTACTTC
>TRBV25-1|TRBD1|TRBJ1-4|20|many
CASSEYPGQNYGATNEKLFF
TGTGCCAGCAGTGAATACCCGGGACAGAACTATGGAGCAACTAATGAAAAACTGTTTTTT
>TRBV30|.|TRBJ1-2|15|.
CAWSGRTELNYGYTF
TGTGCCTGGAGTGGCCGGACAGAGCTAAACTATGGCTACACCTTT
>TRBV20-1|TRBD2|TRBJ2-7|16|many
CSARDLLTSGMGEQYF
TGCAGTGCTAGAGATCTTTTGACTAGCGGGATGGGCGAGCAGTACTTC
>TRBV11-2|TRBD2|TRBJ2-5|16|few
CASSPVGGRSYNEQYF
TGTGCCAGCAGCCCGGTTGGCGGGAGGTCCTACAATGAGCAGTACTTC
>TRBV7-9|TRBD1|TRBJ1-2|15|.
CASSLVEKGARGYTF
TGTGCCAGCAGCTTAGTGGAGAAGGGGGCGCGCGGCTACACCTTC
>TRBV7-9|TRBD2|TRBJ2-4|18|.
CASSSWVAGGYGKNIQYF
TGTGCCAGCAGTTCATGGGTAGCGGGAGGGTACGGCAAAAACATTCAGTACTTC
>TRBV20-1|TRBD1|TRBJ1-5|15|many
CNARDTGASNQPQHF
TGCAATGCTAGAGATACAGGGGCCAGCAATCAGCCCCAGCATTTT
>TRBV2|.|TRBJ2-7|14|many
CASSEFSTRYEQYF
TGTGCCAGCAGTGAATTTAGTACGCGCTACGAGCAGTACTTC
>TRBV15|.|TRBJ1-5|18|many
CATSRPASRGYSNQPQHF
TGTGCCACCAGCAGACCCGCGTCGAGGGGATATAGCAATCAGCCCCAGCATTTT
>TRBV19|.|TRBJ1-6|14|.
CASSIGRGFSPLHF
TGTGCCAGTAGTATCGGCAGGGGATTTTCACCCCTCCACTTT
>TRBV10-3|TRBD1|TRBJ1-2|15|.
CAISESQTGRYGYTF
TGTGCCATCAGTGAGTCCCAGACAGGGCGCTATGGCTACACCTTC
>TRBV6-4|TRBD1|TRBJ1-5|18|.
CASSDGLRGQNGNQPQHF
TGTGCCAGCAGTGACGGACTTAGGGGACAGAATGGGAATCAGCCCCAGCATTTT
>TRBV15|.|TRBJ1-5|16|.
CATSSPWWGEDQPQHF
TGTGCCACCAGCAGTCCTTGGTGGGGGGAGGATCAGCCCCAGCATTTT
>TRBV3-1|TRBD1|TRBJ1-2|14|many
CASSQGTAHYGYTF
TGTGCCAGCAGCCAGGGGACAGCACACTATGGCTACACCTTC
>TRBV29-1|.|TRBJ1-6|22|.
CSVTLGTVGYTFGSGTRSPLHF
.
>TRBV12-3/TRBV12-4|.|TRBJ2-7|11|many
CASSSRGWQYF
TGTGCCAGCAGTTCTCGGGGCTGGCAGTACTTC
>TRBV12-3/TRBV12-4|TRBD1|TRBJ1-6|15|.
CASSLSGDRRSPLHF
TGTGCAAGCAGTTTATCAGGGGACAGGCGGTCACCCCTCCACTTT